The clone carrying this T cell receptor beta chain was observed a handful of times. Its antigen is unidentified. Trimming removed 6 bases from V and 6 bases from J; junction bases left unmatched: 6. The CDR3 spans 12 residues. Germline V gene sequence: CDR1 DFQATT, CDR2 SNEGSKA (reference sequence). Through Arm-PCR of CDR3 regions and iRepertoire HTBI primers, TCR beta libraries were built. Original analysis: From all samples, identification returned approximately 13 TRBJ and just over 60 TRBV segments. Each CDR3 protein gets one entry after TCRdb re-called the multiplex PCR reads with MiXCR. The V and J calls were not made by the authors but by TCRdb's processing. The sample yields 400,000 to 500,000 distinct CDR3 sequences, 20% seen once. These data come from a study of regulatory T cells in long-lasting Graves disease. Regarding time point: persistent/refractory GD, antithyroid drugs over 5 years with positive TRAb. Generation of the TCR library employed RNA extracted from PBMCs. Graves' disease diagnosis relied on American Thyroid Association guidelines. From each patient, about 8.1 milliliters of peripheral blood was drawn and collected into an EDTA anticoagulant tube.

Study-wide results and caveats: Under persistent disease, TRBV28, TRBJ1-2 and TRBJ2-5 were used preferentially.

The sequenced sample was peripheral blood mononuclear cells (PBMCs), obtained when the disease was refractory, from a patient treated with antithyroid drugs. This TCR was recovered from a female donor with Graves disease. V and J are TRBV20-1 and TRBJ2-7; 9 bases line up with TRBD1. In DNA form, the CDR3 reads TGCAGTGCCCCAGGGACAGGGCCCGAGCAGTACTTC. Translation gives CSAPGTGPEQYF.